This TCR beta chain was sequenced during a study of blood T cell repertoires in COVID-19 (TCRdb year 2020). About the full investigation: The collaborator samples originated in the United States, Italy and Spain and spanned the acute and convalescent phases of COVID-19. The prospective study material was composed of cDNA or gDNA derived from T cells, B-cell-depleted T cells, or PBMCs. The dataset comprised deeply sampled blood TCRbeta repertoires from subjects exposed to, actively infected with, or recovered from COVID-19. The repertoires were released in a freely available public database meant as a resource for research on the immune response to SARS-CoV-2. Samples came from the ongoing ImmuneRACE study (first 160 participants) plus 1,254 subjects from 6 global collaborators. Sample metadata almost always included a de-identified subject ID, COVID-19 status, age in years and sex. Where available, HLA class I and class II types were taken from metadata supplied by the sample provider and were not determined by assay-based typing.

The study at large found these results: Clinical and demographic metadata were provided uncurated, with the amount varying by source and participant.

A word on this clone: This receptor's antigen is unknown. No much larger clone is present one base from it, and per-base qualities are unavailable.

Samples from volunteer blood donors who had recovered from COVID-19 were contributed by a second Seattle source. Collaborating institutions collected whole blood in K2EDTA tubes following their own protocols. For TCRbeta analysis, collaborators shipped samples in one of three forms: frozen whole blood, isolated PBMCs, or DNA extracted from either of those sample types. TCRbeta CDR3 regions were amplified from genomic DNA by means of the immunoSEQ Assay, a bias-controlled multiplex PCR. Turning to the authors' computational methods: Nucleated cell counts per sample were estimated from amplification of reference gene primers within the assay. Sequence reads were collapsed and filtered to measure the absolute abundance of every unique TCRbeta CDR3 rearrangement. For each sample, productive Simpson clonality was calculated as the square root of Simpson's diversity index over productive rearrangements. Here the immuneACCESS table is served through TCRdb, limited to in-frame sequences with V and J called. Missing clones are a known gap in these copies; in checked studies unresolved V genes cover under half, and the rest lacks a known reason. V, J and clone size reflect that table, while D and trimming were determined from the DNA. In all, the sample holds 230,000 or so clones, and approximately 80% of those were seen once. The ten biggest clones cover approximately 2% of the sample.

The sample comprised peripheral blood. The TCR comes from a man aged 35 to 55 who had recovered from COVID-19.

The base sequence is TGTGCCAGCAGCCAAGTTGCGGGCGCTTACACTGAAGCTTTCTTT. This yields the protein CASSQVAGAYTEAFF. The chain links TRBV14 with TRBJ1-1, with the D gene too uncertain to name. Looking up the germline V gene yields CDR1 SGHDN and CDR2 FVKESK. The CDR3 measures 15 amino acids from cysteine to phenylalanine. CDR3 DNA only is kept here, 45 bases in frame from base 1. Trimming at the junction amounts to 1 base on V and 3 bases on J, and the germline ends lie 12 bases apart.